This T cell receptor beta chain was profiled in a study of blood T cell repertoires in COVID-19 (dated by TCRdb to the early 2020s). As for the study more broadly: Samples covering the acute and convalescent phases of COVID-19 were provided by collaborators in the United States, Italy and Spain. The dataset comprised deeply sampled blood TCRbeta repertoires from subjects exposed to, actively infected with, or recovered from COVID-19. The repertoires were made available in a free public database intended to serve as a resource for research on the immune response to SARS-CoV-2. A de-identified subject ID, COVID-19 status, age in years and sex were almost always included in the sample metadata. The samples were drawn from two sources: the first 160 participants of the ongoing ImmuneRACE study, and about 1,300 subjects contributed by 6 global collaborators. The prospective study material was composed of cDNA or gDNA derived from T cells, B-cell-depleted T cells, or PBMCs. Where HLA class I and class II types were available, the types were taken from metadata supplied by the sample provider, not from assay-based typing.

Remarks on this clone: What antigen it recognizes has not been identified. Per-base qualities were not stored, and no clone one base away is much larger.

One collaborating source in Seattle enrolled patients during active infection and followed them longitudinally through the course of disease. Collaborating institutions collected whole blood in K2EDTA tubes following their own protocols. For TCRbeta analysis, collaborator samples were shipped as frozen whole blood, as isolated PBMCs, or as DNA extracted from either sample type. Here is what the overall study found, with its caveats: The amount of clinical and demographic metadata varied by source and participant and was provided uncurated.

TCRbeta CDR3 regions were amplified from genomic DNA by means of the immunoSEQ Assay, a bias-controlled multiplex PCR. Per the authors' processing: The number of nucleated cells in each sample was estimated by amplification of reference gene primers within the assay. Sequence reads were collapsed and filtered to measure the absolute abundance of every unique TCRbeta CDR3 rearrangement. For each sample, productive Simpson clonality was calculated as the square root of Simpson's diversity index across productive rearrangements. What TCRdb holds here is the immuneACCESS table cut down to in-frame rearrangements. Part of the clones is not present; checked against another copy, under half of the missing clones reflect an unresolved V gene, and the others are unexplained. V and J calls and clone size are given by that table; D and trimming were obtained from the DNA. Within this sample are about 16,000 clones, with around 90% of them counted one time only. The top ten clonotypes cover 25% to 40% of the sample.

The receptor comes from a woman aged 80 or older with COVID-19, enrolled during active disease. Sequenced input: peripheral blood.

The CDR3 reads as follows: CAISSGTDIGEQFF. DNA sequence: TGTGCCATCAGCTCCGGGACAGACATTGGGGAGCAGTTCTTC. The chain employs TRBV10-3 and TRBJ2-1, and 7 junctional nucleotides match TRBD1. Clipping removes 6 bases from V and 10 bases from J, with 12 as the unmatched junction base count. CDR1 and CDR2 are read off the germline V gene as ENHRY and SYGVKD. The CDR3 holds 14 amino acids from the cysteine to the phenylalanine. Only the CDR3 portion is preserved as DNA: 42 bases, with reading frame beginning at the first base.